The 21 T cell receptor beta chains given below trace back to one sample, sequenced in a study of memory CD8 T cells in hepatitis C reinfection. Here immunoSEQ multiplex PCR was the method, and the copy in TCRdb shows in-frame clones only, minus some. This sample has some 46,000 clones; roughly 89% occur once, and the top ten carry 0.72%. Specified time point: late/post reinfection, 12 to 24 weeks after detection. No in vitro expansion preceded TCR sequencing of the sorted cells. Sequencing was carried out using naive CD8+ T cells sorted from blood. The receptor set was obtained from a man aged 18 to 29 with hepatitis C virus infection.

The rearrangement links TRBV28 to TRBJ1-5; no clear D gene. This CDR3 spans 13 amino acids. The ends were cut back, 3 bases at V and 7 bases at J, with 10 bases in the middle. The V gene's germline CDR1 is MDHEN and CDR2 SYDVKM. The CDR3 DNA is TGTGCCAGCAGTTTTGGAGGGTTACAGCCCCAGCATTTT. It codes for CASSFGGLQPQHF.

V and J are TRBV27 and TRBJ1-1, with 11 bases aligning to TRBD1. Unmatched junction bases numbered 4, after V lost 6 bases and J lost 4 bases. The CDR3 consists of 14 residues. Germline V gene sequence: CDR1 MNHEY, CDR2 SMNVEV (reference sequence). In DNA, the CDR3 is TGTGCCAGCAGCCCCGGGACAGGGGGCACTGAAGCTTTCTTT. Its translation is CASSPGTGGTEAFF.

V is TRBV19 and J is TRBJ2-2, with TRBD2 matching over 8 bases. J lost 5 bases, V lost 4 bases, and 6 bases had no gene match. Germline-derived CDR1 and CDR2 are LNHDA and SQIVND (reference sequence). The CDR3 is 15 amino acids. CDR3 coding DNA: TGTGCCAGTAGTACCGGGACTAGGGGGACCGGGGAGCTGTTTTTT. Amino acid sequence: CASSTGTRGTGELFF.

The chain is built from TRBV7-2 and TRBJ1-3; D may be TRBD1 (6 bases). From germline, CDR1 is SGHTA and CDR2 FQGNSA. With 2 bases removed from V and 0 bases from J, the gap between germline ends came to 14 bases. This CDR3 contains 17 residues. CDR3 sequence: CASSLLGQPFSGNTIYF. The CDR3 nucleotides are TGTGCCAGCAGCTTACTTGGACAGCCGTTCTCTGGAAACACCATATATTTT.

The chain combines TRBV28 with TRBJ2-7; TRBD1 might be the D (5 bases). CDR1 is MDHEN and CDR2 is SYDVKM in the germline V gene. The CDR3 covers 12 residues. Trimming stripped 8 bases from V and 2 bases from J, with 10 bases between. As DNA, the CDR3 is TGTGCCAGCTGTGGGGCACCCTACGAGCAGTACTTC. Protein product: CASCGAPYEQYF.

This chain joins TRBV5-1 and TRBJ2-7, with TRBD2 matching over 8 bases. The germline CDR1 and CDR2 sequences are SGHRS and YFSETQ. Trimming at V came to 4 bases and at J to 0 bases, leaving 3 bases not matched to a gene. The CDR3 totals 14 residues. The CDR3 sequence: CASSLTSGSYEQYF. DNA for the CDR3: TGCGCCAGCAGCCTTACTAGCGGCTCCTACGAGCAGTACTTC. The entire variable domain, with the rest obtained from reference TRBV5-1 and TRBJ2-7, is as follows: KAGVTQTPRYLIKTRGQQVTLSCSPISGHRSVSWYQQTPGQGLQFLFEYFSETQRNKGNFPGRFSGRQFSNSRSEMNVSTLELGDSALYLCASSLTSGSYEQYFGPGTRLTVT.

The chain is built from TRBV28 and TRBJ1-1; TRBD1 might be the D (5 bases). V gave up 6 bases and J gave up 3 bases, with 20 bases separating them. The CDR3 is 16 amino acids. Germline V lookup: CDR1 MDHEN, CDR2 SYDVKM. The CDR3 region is CASSQVGQAGDTEAFF. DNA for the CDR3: TGTGCCAGCAGCCAAGTAGGGCAGGCGGGGGACACTGAAGCTTTCTTT.

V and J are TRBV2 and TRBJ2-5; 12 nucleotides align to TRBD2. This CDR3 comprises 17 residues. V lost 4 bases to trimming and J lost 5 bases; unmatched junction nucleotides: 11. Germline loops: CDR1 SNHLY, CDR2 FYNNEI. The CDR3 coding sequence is TGTGCCAGCAGTGCATCGCTAGCGGGGGGGCCCCGGGAGACCCAGTACTTC. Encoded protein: CASSASLAGGPRETQYF.

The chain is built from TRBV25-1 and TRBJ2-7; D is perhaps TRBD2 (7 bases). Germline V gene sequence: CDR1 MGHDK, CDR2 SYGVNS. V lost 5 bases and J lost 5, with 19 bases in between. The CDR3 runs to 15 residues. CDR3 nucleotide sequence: TGTGCCAGCAGTACGAAGGGGGGAGGGGGTAACGAGCAGTACGTC. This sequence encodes CASSTKGGGGNEQYV.

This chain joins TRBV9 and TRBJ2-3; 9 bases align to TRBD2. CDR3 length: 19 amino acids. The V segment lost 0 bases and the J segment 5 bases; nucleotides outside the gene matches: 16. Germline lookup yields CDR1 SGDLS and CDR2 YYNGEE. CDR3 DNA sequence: TGTGCCAGCAGCGTAGATTATTGGGGCGGGAGGGCCGAGGAAGATACGCAGTATTTT. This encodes CASSVDYWGGRAEEDTQYF. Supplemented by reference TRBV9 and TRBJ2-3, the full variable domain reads DSGVTQTPKHLITATGQRVTLRCSPRSGDLSVYWYQQSLDQGLQFLIQYYNGEERAKGNILERFSAQQFPDLHSELNLSSLELGDSALYFCASSVDYWGGRAEEDTQYFGPGTRLTVL.

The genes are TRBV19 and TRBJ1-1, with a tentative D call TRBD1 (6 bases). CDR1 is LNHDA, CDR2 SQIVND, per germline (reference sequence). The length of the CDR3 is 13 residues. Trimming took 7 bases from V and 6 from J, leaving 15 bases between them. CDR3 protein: CASTPQGLAEAFF. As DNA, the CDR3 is TGTGCCAGTACCCCTCAGGGGCTCGCTGAAGCTTTCTTT.

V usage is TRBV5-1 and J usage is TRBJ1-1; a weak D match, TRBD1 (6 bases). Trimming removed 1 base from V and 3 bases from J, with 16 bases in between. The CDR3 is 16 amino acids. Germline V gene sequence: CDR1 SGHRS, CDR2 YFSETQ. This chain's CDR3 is CASSLRGAGVDTEAFF. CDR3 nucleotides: TGCGCCAGCAGCTTGCGGGGGGCGGGGGTGGACACTGAAGCTTTCTTT.

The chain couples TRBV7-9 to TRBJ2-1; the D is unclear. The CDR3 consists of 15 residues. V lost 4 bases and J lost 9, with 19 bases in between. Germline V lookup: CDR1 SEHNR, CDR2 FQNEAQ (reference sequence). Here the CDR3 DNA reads TGTGCCAGCAGCTCCACTACAATTATTGCGGTTGAGCAGTTCTTC. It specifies CASSSTTIIAVEQFF.

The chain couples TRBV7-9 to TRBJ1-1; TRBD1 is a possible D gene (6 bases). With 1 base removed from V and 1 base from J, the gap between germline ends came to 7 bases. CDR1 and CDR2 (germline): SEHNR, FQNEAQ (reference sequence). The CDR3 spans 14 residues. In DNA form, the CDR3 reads TGTGCCAGCAGCTTAGTACAGGGGAACACTGAAGCTTTCTTT. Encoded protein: CASSLVQGNTEAFF. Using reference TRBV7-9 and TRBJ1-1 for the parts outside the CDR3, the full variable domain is DTGVSQNPRHKITKRGQNVTFRCDPISEHNRLYWYRQTLGQGPEFLTYFQNEAQLEKSRLLSDRFSAERPKGSFSTLEIQRTEQGDSAMYLCASSLVQGNTEAFFGQGTRLTVV.

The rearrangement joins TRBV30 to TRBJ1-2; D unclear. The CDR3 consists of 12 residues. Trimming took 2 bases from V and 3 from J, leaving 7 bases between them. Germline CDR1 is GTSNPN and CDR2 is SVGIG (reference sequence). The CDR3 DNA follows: TGTGCCTGGAGTATTACGGACTATGGCTACACCTTC. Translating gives CAWSITDYGYTF. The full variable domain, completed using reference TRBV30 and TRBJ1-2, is SQTIHQWPATLVQPVGSPLSLECTVEGTSNPNLYWYRQAAGRGLQLLFYSVGIGQISSEVPQNLSASRPQDRQFILSSKKLLLSDSGFYLCAWSITDYGYTFGSGTRLTVV.

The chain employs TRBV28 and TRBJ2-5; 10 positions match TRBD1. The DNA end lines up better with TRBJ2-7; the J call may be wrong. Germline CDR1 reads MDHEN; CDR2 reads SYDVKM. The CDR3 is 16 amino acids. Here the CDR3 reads CASSSHGTGVSYEQYF. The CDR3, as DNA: TGTGCCAGCAGTTCCCACGGGACAGGGGTTTCCTACGAGCAGTACTTC.

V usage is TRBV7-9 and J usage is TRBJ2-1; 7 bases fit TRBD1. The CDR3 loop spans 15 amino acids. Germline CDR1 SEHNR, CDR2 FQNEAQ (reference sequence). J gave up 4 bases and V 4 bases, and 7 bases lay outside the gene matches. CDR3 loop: CASSSRGQTYNEQFF. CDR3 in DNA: TGTGCCAGCAGCTCTAGGGGACAGACTTACAATGAGCAGTTCTTC.

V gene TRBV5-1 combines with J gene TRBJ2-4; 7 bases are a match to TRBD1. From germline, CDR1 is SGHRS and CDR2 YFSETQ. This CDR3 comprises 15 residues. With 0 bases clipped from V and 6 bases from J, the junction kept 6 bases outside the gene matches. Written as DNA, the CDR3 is TGCGCCAGCAGCTTGGACAGGGGTGTTTTAAACATTCAGTACTTC. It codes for CASSLDRGVLNIQYF.

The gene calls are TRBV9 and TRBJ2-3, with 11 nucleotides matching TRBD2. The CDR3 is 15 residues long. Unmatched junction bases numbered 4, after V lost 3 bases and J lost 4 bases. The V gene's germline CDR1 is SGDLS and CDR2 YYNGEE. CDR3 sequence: CASSGGLAGADTQYF. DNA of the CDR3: TGTGCCAGCAGCGGCGGACTAGCGGGCGCAGATACGCAGTATTTT.

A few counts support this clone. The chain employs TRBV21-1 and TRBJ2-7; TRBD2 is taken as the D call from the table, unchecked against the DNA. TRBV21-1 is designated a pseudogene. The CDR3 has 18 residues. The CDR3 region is CASSLWTSGGATRDVQYV. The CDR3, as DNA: TGTGCCAGCAGCTTATGGACTAGCGGGGGGGCCACCCGCGATGTGCAGTACGTC.

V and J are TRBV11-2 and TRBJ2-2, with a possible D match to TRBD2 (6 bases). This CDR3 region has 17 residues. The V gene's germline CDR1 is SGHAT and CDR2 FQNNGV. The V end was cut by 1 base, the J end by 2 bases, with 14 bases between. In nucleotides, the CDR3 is TGTGCCAGCAGCTTAGTGGTCGGGCGGGGAAACACCGGGGAGCTGTTTTTT. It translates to CASSLVVGRGNTGELFF.